This TCR beta chain appears in the sequencing data of a study of shared clonotypes between healthy human individuals. General study results and limits: Generation of non-shared clonotypes was less probable than generation of clonotypes shared by all four donors. On the whole, naive subsets had larger estimated richness than memory subsets had.

It was across several immunoSEQ plates that each subset's genomic DNA was evenly split. Sorted-subset replicate PCRs used 200 ng DNA, 30,000 or so T cell genomes. The repertoire was sequenced with immunoSEQ multiplex PCR; TCRdb's copy has only in-frame clones and lacks some. The sample consists of about 1,800,000 clones, less than 95% of them appearing once. This CDR3 comprises 14 residues. CDR1 SGHVS and CDR2 FNYEAQ come from the germline V gene. The ends were cut back, 5 bases at V and 4 bases at J, with 14 bases in the middle. Note on this clone: What it binds is unknown.

CD45RO-negative, CCR7-positively selected cells formed the naive CD8 fraction, excluding terminally differentiated effector memory CD45RA+ cells. Input material: naive CD8+ T cells sorted from blood. V usage is TRBV7-6 and J usage is TRBJ1-2; tentative D call: TRBD1 (6 bases). The origin of this receptor is a man aged 18 to 30 in good health. CDR3 protein: CASSDLGGSYGYTF. In DNA, the CDR3 is TGTGCCAGCAGCGACCTCGGGGGCTCCTATGGCTACACCTTC. The variable domain in full, with the rest retrieved from reference TRBV7-6 and TRBJ1-2, is GAGVSQSPRYKVTKRGQDVALRCDPISGHVSLYWYRQALGQGPEFLTYFNYEAQQDKSGLPNDRFSAERPEGSISTLTIQRTEQRDSAMYRCASSDLGGSYGYTFGSGTRLTVV.